These 29 T cell receptor beta chains came from one sample sequenced in a study of T-cell memory formation after mild COVID-19 (TCRdb year 2021). Library method: 5' RACE. Sequencing relied on an Illumina NovaSeq 6000. The public reads were reanalyzed by TCRdb: fastp trimming at Q25, MiXCR alignment, in-frame beta chains only. Each entry is one CDR3 protein sequence, shown with its most common DNA and genes. In all, the sample holds around 250,000 distinct CDR3 sequences, and 16% of those were seen once. In total, the top ten clones hold 22% of the sample. The sequencing input was PBMCs or a T cell subset sorted from them (not recorded which). These receptors were collected from a man in his late teens or twenties who had mild COVID-19 (a few samples of this study predate the infection). The sample titles of this study are shuffled in the database, so cell type and time point are left out; the donor was told from shared clones.

The CDR3 protein is CATSGTGYEQFF. The CDR3 region has the DNA TGTGCCACCAGTGGTACAGGGTATGAGCAGTTCTTC. The chain carries TRBV24-1 and TRBJ2-1; tentatively, D is TRBD1 (6 bases). The CDR3 sequence is 12 residues long. In germline, CDR1 is KGHDR, CDR2 SFDVKD. V lost 5 bases, J lost 8 bases, and 9 bases lay in between.

This clonotype was picked up many times. The chain has TRBV6-1 and TRBJ1-1; a possible D gene is TRBD1 (5 bases). Germline assignment: CDR1 MNHNS and CDR2 SASEGT. V was cut by 3 bases and J by 7 bases, with 9 bases left in between. The CDR3 covers 12 residues. The CDR3 nucleotides are TGTGCCAGCAGTGATTGGACACGTGAAGCTTTCTTT. Amino acid sequence: CASSDWTREAFF.

This chain joins TRBV14 and TRBJ2-1; 8 bases map to TRBD2. Germline V gene sequence: CDR1 SGHDN, CDR2 FVKESK. This CDR3 is built from 15 residues. The junction had 2 bases not matched to a gene; V was cut back by 1 base and J by 3 bases. This CDR3 is CASSQAGGVYNEQFF. The CDR3 region has the DNA TGTGCCAGCAGCCAAGCCGGGGGGGTCTACAATGAGCAGTTCTTC.

The V and J genes are TRBV12-3 or TRBV12-4 and TRBJ2-7; no clear D gene. This CDR3 has 12 amino acids. Trimming shortened V by 4 bases and J by 6 bases, and 10 bases separated the two germline ends. CDR3 DNA sequence: TGTGCCAGCAGTTCACAAGGAGCCGAGCAGTACTTC. It specifies CASSSQGAEQYF.

The CDR3 reads CASSPWGSNYGYTF. CDR3 sequence (DNA): TGCGCCAGCAGCCCCTGGGGGTCCAACTATGGCTACACCTTC. This sequence joins TRBV4-3 and TRBJ1-2; TRBD1 is a possible D gene (5 bases). The CDR3 covers 14 residues. Trimming removed 4 bases at V and 2 bases at J, with 11 bases between. The germline CDR1 and CDR2 sequences are LGHNA and YSLEER.

The J gene is TRBJ1-1, the V gene TRBV5-1; the D is unclear. Germline V gene data show CDR1 as SGHRS and CDR2 as YFSETQ. This CDR3 comprises 14 residues. The V and J ends lost 0 bases and 3 bases respectively, with 9 bases between them. In nucleotides, the CDR3 is TGCGCCAGCAGCTTGGAGCGCACCTACACTGAAGCTTTCTTT. It translates to CASSLERTYTEAFF.

The chain combines TRBV5-5 with TRBJ2-1; D gene uncertain. The CDR3 is 14 residues long. Germline CDR1 reads SGHKS; CDR2 reads YYEKEE (reference sequence). V gave up 2 bases and J gave up 2 bases, with 8 bases separating them. The CDR3 sequence: CASSFSWTYNEQFF. The CDR3 DNA follows: TGTGCCAGCAGCTTTTCATGGACCTACAATGAGCAGTTCTTC.

The chain couples TRBV5-6 to TRBJ1-5; 7 bases are a match to TRBD1. Germline V lookup: CDR1 SGHDT, CDR2 YYEEEE. There are 14 residues in the CDR3. With 4 bases clipped from V and 7 bases from J, the junction kept 8 bases outside the gene matches. The CDR3 DNA sequence: TGTGCCAGCAGCACCCTACAGGGGAACCAGCCCCAGCATTTT. Translation: CASSTLQGNQPQHF.

This chain connects TRBV19 to TRBJ1-6; the match to TRBD1 covers 10 bases. Germline lookup yields CDR1 LNHDA and CDR2 SQIVND (reference sequence). The CDR3 consists of 14 residues. V shed 6 bases and J 9 bases; nucleotides not matched to a gene: 5. The CDR3 DNA reads TGTGCCAGTAGCCTTGGGACAGGGGCTTCACCCCTCCACTTT. Translation: CASSLGTGASPLHF.

This clonotype was seen more than once but under ten times. The rearrangement joins TRBV12-3 or TRBV12-4 to TRBJ1-6; tentative D call: TRBD1 (5 bases). This CDR3 contains 17 residues. Trimming cost V 3 bases and J 1 base, with 13 bases left between them. The CDR3 DNA reads as TGTGCCAGCAGTTTGCGATTCGACAGATCCTATAATTCACCCCTCCACTTT. Translation gives CASSLRFDRSYNSPLHF.

The V call is TRBV20-1, the J call TRBJ2-3; D tentatively fits TRBD1 or TRBD2 (5 bases each). This CDR3 is 14 amino acids long. The germline CDR1 and CDR2 sequences are DFQATT and SNEGSKA (reference sequence). Trimming cost V 0 bases and J 6 bases, with 13 bases left between them. DNA of the CDR3: TGCAGTGCTAGAGATCCCGGGGCAGAGGATACGCAGTATTTT. As protein: CSARDPGAEDTQYF.

This clonotype was seen more than once but under ten times. This CDR3 is CASSSEVREQYF. DNA for the CDR3: TGTGCCAGCAGCTCGGAAGTAAGGGAGCAGTACTTC. V usage is TRBV7-9 and J usage is TRBJ2-7, with D unclear. Germline-derived CDR1 and CDR2 are SEHNR and FQNEAQ (reference sequence). The CDR3 spans 12 residues. The germline V and J ends were trimmed by 4 bases and 7 bases, with 11 bases remaining between them.

V is TRBV2 and J is TRBJ2-7, with D possibly matching TRBD1 (7 bases). The CDR3 sequence is 11 residues long. The V and J ends lost 11 bases and 3 bases respectively, with 11 bases between them. Germline loops: CDR1 SNHLY, CDR2 FYNNEI. The DNA for the CDR3 is TGTGCCGGAGGGGACAGCTACGAGCAGTACGTC. It is translated as CAGGDSYEQYV.

The chain employs TRBV7-9 and TRBJ1-6; the D gene is possibly TRBD1 (5 bases). The CDR3 is made up of 16 amino acids. Trimming removed 5 bases at V and 0 bases at J, with 11 bases between. The germline gives CDR1 SEHNR, CDR2 FQNEAQ (reference sequence). CDR3 sequence reads: CASSRPGSSYNSPLHF. In DNA, the CDR3 is TGTGCCAGCAGCCGCCCAGGGAGCTCCTATAATTCACCCCTCCACTTT.

This clonotype has a count of ten or more. The J gene is TRBJ2-7, the V gene TRBV4-1, with TRBD1 matching 9 bases. V shed 1 base and J 6 bases; nucleotides not matched to a gene: 1. Germline V gene data show CDR1 as MGHRA and CDR2 as YSYEKL. The CDR3 covers 13 residues. CDR3 in DNA: TGCGCCAGCAGCCAAGGGACAGGGGTCGAGCAGTACGTC. Translated: CASSQGTGVEQYV.

Only a few counts were recorded for this clonotype. The chain combines TRBV21-1 with TRBJ1-1; the DNA was not compared with TRBD1, the D call given in the table. TRBV21-1 is tagged as a pseudogene. The CDR3 runs to 12 residues. CDR3 sequence: CASSKGNRETFF. The CDR3 DNA follows: TGTGCCAGCAGCAAAGGGAACAGGGAGACTTTCTTT.

The J gene is TRBJ1-5, the V gene TRBV20-1, with 9 bases matching TRBD1. After removal of 2 bases from V and 0 bases from J, the junction contained 2 bases not matched to a gene. There are 15 residues in the CDR3. Germline V gene data show CDR1 as DFQATT and CDR2 as SNEGSKA (reference sequence). The DNA of the CDR3 is TGCAGTGCTAGACGGACAGGGGCTAGCAATCAGCCCCAGCATTTT. Translated: CSARRTGASNQPQHF.

The chain combines TRBV2 with TRBJ1-2; 9 nucleotides line up with TRBD1. CDR3 length: 13 residues. Trimming took 6 bases from V and 10 from J; bases not matched to a gene: 9. The V gene's germline CDR1 is SNHLY and CDR2 FYNNEI. The DNA of the CDR3 is TGTGCCAGCAGGGGGACAGGGTCCTCATCCTACACCTTC. It codes for CASRGTGSSSYTF.

This sequence joins TRBV6-1 and TRBJ1-6, with D uncertain. The CDR3 is 15 residues long. CDR1 is MNHNS and CDR2 is SASEGT in the germline V gene. Trimming removed 1 base from V and 8 bases from J, with 12 bases in between. CDR3 region: CASSEVLAADSPLHF. In nucleotides, the CDR3 is TGTGCCAGCAGTGAAGTTTTGGCAGCCGATTCACCCCTCCACTTT.

The genes are TRBV12-3 or TRBV12-4 and TRBJ1-6, with 7 bases aligning to TRBD1. J was trimmed by 7 bases and V by 4 bases; bases with no gene match: 4. The CDR3 covers 14 residues. CDR3 region: CASSWAGGNSPLHF. The CDR3 DNA reads as TGTGCCAGCAGTTGGGCAGGGGGAAATTCACCCCTCCACTTT.

In this sample, this clonotype turned up a few times. The J gene is TRBJ1-6, the V gene TRBV10-3; D gene unclear. Germline V CDR1 and CDR2: ENHRY, SYGVKD. The CDR3 loop spans 16 amino acids. V dropped 3 bases and J dropped 1 base, with 10 bases sitting between them. The CDR3 spells CAISDKVESYNSPLHF. The CDR3 DNA reads TGTGCCATCAGTGATAAGGTTGAGTCCTATAATTCACCCCTCCACTTT.

V and J are TRBV4-3 and TRBJ2-3, with TRBD2 matching over 7 bases. Germline values: CDR1 LGHNA, CDR2 YSLEER. This CDR3 spans 15 amino acids. Germline trimming cut 2 bases from V and 6 bases from J; bases unmatched to any gene: 8. This CDR3 is CASSQQTSPTDTQYF. The CDR3 region has the DNA TGCGCCAGCAGCCAACAGACTAGCCCCACCGATACGCAGTATTTT.

This chain joins TRBV5-1 and TRBJ2-6; D call uncertain. Trimming removed 5 bases from V and 1 base from J, with 10 bases in between. Germline V lookup: CDR1 SGHRS, CDR2 YFSETQ. CDR3 length equals 15 residues. In DNA, the CDR3 is TGCGCCAGCAGGAGGACCGCTTCTGGGGCCAACGTCCTGACTTTC. This encodes CASRRTASGANVLTF. Drawing the rest from reference TRBV5-1 and TRBJ2-6, the complete variable domain is KAGVTQTPRYLIKTRGQQVTLSCSPISGHRSVSWYQQTPGQGLQFLFEYFSETQRNKGNFPGRFSGRQFSNSRSEMNVSTLELGDSALYLCASRRTASGANVLTFGAGSRLTVL.

The chain carries TRBV5-1 and TRBJ2-7; D is undetermined. The germline V gene encodes CDR1 SGHRS and CDR2 YFSETQ. Trimming took 0 bases from V and 7 from J, leaving 8 bases between them. The CDR3 runs to 12 residues. As DNA, the CDR3 is TGCGCCAGCAGCTTGGAAGGGTCTGAGCAGTACTTC. Translation gives CASSLEGSEQYF.

This clonotype was seen only a few times. The CDR3 protein is CASSHLGGLAYEQYF. CDR3 coding DNA: TGCGCCAGCAGCCATCTCGGGGGGCTCGCCTACGAGCAGTACTTC. The chain employs TRBV4-3 and TRBJ2-7; a possible D gene is TRBD2 (7 bases). CDR1 and CDR2 from the germline V gene are LGHNA and YSLEER. The CDR3 has 15 residues. Trimming took 3 bases from V and 2 from J, leaving 14 bases between them.

The chain joins TRBV20-1 to TRBJ2-5, with 7 nucleotides matching TRBD1. The CDR3 is 13 residues long. Looked up from germline, CDR1 is DFQATT and CDR2 is SNEGSKA (reference sequence). Trimming at V came to 2 bases and at J to 5 bases, leaving 5 bases not matched to a gene. The CDR3 region has the DNA TGCAGTGCTAGACCCCCAGGGGGTGAGACCCAGTACTTC. Amino acids: CSARPPGGETQYF.

The sample holds a few counts of this clonotype. V and J are TRBV6-5 and TRBJ2-1; 15 bases match TRBD2. V was clipped by 7 bases and J by 8 bases; unmatched bases: 9. CDR1 MNHEY and CDR2 SVGAGI come from the germline V gene. The CDR3 totals 16 residues. CDR3 coding DNA: TGTGCCAGCACCGCGCGGACTAGCGGGGGGGGGGATGAGCAGTTCTTC. Translation: CASTARTSGGGDEQFF.

This clonotype turned up a few times. The chain has TRBV7-2 and TRBJ2-7; TRBD2 matches 7 bases. V was pared by 6 bases and J by 2 bases, with 7 bases of the junction left unmatched. The length of the CDR3 is 14 residues. CDR1 SGHTA and CDR2 FQGNSA come from the germline V gene. CDR3 sequence reads: CASRGGNLPYEQYF. Here the CDR3 DNA reads TGTGCCAGCAGGGGAGGGAATCTACCCTACGAGCAGTACTTC.

This clonotype occurred many times. The rearrangement uses TRBV28 and TRBJ1-5; a weak D match, TRBD1 (5 bases). Between the trimmed V and J ends, which lost 7 bases and 6 bases, there was a span of 10 bases. Per the germline V gene, CDR1 is MDHEN and CDR2 is SYDVKM. The CDR3 has 12 amino acids. CDR3: CASTHGGQPQHF. The CDR3 DNA reads TGTGCCAGCACCCACGGGGGTCAGCCCCAGCATTTT.